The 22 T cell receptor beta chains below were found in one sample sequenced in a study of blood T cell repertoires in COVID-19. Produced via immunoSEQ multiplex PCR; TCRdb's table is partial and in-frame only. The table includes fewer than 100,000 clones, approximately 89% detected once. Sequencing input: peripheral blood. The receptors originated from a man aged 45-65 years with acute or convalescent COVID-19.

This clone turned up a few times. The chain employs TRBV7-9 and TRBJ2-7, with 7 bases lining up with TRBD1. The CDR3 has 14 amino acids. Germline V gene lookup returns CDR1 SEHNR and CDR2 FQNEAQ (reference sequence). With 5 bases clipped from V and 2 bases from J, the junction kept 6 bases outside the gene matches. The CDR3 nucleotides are TGTGCCAGCAGCGCTCGGGACAGCCCCTACGAGCAGTACTTC. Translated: CASSARDSPYEQYF.

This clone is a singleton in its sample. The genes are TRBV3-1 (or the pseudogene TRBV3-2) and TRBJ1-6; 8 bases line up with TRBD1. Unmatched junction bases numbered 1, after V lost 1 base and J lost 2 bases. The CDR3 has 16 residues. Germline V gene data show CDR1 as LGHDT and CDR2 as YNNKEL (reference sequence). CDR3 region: CASSQGTGPYNSPLHF. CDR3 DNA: TGTGCCAGCAGCCAAGGGACAGGGCCCTATAATTCACCCCTCCACTTT.

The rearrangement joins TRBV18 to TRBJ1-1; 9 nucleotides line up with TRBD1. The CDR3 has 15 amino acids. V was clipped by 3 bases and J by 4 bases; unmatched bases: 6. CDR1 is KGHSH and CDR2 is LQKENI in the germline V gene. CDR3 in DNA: TGTGCCAGCTCACCGGGACAGGGAGGAGGCACTGAAGCTTTCTTT. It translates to CASSPGQGGGTEAFF. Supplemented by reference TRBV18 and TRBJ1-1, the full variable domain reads NAGVMQNPRHLVRRRGQEARLRCSPMKGHSHVYWYRQLPEEGLKFMVYLQKENIIDESGMPKERFSAEFPKEGPSILRIQQVVRGDSAAYFCASSPGQGGGTEAFFGQGTRLTVV.

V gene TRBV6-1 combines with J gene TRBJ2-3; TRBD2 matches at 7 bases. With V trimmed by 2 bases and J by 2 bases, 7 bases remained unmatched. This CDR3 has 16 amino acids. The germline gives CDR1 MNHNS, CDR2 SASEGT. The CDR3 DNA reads TGTGCCAGCAGTGAATTGGTCGGGAGGACCACAGATACGCAGTATTTT. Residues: CASSELVGRTTDTQYF.

CDR3 in amino acids: CASSGTLNTEAFF. The CDR3 DNA reads as TGTGCCAGTAGCGGGACTTTGAACACTGAAGCTTTCTTT. The V call is TRBV19, the J call TRBJ1-1, with a tentative D call TRBD1 (5 bases). The CDR3 runs to 13 residues. Trimming stripped 6 bases from V and 0 bases from J, with 8 bases between. In germline, CDR1 is LNHDA, CDR2 SQIVND (reference sequence). Using reference TRBV19 and TRBJ1-1 for the parts outside the CDR3, the full variable domain is DGGITQSPKYLFRKEGQNVTLSCEQNLNHDAMYWYRQDPGQGLRLIYYSQIVNDFQKGDIAEGYSVSREKKESFPLTVTSAQKNPTAFYLCASSGTLNTEAFFGQGTRLTVV.

For the CDR3, the DNA is TGTGCCAGTAGTATTCTCGGCAGGGCTAACTATGGCTACACCTTC. Translating gives CASSILGRANYGYTF. The chain recombines TRBV19 with TRBJ1-2; weak D call: TRBD1 (5 bases). The CDR3 extends over 15 amino acids. Per germline, CDR1 LNHDA and CDR2 SQIVND (reference sequence). V was pared by 3 bases and J by 0 bases, with 11 bases between.

The CDR3 DNA reads TGTGCCAGCAGATTTATAGCGGGACACGAGACCCAGTACTTC. Translated, it gives CASRFIAGHETQYF. The chain is built from TRBV2 and TRBJ2-5; 8 positions agree with TRBD2. After removal of 6 bases from V and 5 bases from J, the junction contained 8 bases not matched to a gene. Germline V gives CDR1 SNHLY, CDR2 FYNNEI. The CDR3 has 14 amino acids.

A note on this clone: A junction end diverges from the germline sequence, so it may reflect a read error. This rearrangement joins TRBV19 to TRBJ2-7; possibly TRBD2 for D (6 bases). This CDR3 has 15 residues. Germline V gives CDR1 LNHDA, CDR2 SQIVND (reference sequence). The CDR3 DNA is TGTGCCAGTAGGTCCTTTAGCGGACCTTCCTCCGAGCAGTACTTC. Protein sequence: CASRSFSGPSSEQYF.

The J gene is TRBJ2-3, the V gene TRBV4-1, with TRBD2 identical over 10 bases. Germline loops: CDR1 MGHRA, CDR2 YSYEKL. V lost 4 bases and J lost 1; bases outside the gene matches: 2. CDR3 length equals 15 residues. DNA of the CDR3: TGCGCCAGCAGCCTCGGACTAGCGGGCACAGATACGCAGTATTTT. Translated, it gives CASSLGLAGTDTQYF.

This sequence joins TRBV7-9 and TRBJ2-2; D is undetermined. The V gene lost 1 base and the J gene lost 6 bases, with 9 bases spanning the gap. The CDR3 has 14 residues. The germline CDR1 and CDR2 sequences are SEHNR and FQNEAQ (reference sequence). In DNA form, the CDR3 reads TGTGCCAGCAGCTTAGTATCCGGTTCCGGGGAGCTGTTTTTT. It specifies CASSLVSGSGELFF. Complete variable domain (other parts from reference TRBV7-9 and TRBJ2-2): DTGVSQNPRHKITKRGQNVTFRCDPISEHNRLYWYRQTLGQGPEFLTYFQNEAQLEKSRLLSDRFSAERPKGSFSTLEIQRTEQGDSAMYLCASSLVSGSGELFFGEGSRLTVL.

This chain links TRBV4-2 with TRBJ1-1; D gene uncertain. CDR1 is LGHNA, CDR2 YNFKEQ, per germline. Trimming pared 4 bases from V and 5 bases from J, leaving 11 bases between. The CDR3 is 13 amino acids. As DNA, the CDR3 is TGTGCCAGCAGCCTTACAGCGGGTACTGAAGCTTTCTTT. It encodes CASSLTAGTEAFF.

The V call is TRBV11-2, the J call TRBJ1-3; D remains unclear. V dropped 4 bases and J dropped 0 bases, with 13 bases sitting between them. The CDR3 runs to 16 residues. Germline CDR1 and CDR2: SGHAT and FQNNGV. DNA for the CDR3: TGTGCCAGCAGCTCGCCGTTACAAGACTCTGGAAACACCATATATTTT. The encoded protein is CASSSPLQDSGNTIYF.

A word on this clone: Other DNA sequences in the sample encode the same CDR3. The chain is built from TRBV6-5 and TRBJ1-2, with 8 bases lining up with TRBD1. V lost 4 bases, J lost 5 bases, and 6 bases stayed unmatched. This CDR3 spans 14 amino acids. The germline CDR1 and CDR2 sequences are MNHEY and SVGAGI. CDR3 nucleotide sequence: TGTGCCAGCAGTTCGGGGACAGGAGATTATGGCTACACCTTC. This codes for CASSSGTGDYGYTF.

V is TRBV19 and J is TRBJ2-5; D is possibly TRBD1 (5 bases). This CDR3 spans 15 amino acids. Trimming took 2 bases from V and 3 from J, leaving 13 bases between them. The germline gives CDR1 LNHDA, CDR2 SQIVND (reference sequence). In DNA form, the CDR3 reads TGTGCCAGTAGTATACAGGGCCGTGGGGAAGAGACCCAGTACTTC. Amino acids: CASSIQGRGEETQYF.

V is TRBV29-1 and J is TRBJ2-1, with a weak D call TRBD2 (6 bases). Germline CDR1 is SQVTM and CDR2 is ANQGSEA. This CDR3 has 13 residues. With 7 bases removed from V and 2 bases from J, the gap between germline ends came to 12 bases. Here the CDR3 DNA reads TGCAGCGCTACCGGGAGTCCCTACAATGAGCAGTTCTTC. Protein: CSATGSPYNEQFF.

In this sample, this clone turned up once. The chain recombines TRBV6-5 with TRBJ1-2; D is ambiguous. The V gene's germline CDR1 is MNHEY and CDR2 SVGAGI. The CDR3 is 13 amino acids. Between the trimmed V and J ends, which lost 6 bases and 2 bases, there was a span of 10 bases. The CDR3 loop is CASRLDGNYGYTF. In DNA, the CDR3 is TGTGCCAGCAGACTCGACGGGAACTATGGCTACACCTTC.

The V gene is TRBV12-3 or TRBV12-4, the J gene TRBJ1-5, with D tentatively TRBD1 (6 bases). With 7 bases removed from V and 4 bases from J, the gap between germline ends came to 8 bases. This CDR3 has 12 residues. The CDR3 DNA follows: TGTGCCAGCACACAGGGAAATCAGCCCCAGCATTTT. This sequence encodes CASTQGNQPQHF.

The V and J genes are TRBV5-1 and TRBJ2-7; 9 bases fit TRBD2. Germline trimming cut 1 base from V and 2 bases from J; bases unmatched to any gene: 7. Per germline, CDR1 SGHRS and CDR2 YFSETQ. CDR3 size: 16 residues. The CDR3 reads CASSLFFAGGPYEQYF. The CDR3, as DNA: TGCGCCAGCAGCTTGTTCTTCGCGGGAGGGCCCTACGAGCAGTACTTC.

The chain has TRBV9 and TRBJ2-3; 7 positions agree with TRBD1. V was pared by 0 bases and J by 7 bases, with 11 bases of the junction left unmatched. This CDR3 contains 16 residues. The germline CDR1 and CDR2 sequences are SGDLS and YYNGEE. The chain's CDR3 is CASSVEAQGYMNTQYF. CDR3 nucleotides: TGTGCCAGCAGCGTAGAGGCACAGGGGTACATGAATACGCAGTATTTT.

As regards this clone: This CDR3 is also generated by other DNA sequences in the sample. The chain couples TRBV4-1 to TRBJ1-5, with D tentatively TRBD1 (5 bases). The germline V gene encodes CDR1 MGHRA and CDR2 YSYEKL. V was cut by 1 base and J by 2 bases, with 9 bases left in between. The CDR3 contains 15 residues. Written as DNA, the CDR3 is TGCGCCAGCAGCCAAGTTGAAGGGGGCAATCAGCCCCAGCATTTT. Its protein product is CASSQVEGGNQPQHF.

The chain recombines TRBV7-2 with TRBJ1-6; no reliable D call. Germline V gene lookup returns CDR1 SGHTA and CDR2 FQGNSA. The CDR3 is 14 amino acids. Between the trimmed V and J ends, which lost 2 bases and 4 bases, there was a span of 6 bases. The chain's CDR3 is CASSLREYNSPLHF. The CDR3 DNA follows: TGTGCCAGCAGCTTAAGAGAATATAATTCACCCCTCCACTTT. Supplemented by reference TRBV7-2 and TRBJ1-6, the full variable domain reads GAGVSQSPSNKVTEKGKDVELRCDPISGHTALYWYRQSLGQGLEFLIYFQGNSAPDKSGLPSDRFSAERTGGSVSTLTIQRTQQEDSAVYLCASSLREYNSPLHFGNGTRLTVT.

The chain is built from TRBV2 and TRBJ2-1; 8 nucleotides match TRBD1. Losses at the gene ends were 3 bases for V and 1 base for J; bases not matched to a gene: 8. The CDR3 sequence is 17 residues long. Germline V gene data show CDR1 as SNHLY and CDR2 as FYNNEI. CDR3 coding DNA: TGTGCCAGCAGTGACCCCGACCGGGACAGGTCCTACAATGAGCAGTTCTTC. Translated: CASSDPDRDRSYNEQFF.